This record concerns one T cell receptor (beta chain) sequence. Its antigen is unknown. These data belong to a study of graft-versus-host responses after intestinal transplantation. Study as a whole: Recipients were given multivisceral, liver-intestinal, or isolated intestinal transplants.

The V and J ends lost 0 bases and 3 bases respectively, with 11 bases between them. Germline-derived CDR1 and CDR2 are SEHNR and FQNEAQ (reference sequence). This CDR3 is 15 amino acids long. Assay: immunoSEQ multiplex PCR; the TCRdb copy retains only in-frame clones and omits some. The repertoire includes 65,000 to 90,000 clones, approximately 89% of them detected once, and 7.6% sits in the top ten. Findings and limits, study-wide: Detected in recipient marrow were GvH clones, some of which were first observed in ileum or blood.

The chain combines TRBV7-9 with TRBJ1-1; D remains unclear. The TCR was taken from a human donor who was the organ donor for an intestinal transplant. Here the sequenced sample was unstimulated CD8+ T cells sorted from spleen or lymph node cells, taken before transplant. The CDR3 region has the DNA TGTGCCAGCAGCTTAGCAGAAGGGCGTCACACTGAAGCTTTCTTT. The encoded protein is CASSLAEGRHTEAFF.